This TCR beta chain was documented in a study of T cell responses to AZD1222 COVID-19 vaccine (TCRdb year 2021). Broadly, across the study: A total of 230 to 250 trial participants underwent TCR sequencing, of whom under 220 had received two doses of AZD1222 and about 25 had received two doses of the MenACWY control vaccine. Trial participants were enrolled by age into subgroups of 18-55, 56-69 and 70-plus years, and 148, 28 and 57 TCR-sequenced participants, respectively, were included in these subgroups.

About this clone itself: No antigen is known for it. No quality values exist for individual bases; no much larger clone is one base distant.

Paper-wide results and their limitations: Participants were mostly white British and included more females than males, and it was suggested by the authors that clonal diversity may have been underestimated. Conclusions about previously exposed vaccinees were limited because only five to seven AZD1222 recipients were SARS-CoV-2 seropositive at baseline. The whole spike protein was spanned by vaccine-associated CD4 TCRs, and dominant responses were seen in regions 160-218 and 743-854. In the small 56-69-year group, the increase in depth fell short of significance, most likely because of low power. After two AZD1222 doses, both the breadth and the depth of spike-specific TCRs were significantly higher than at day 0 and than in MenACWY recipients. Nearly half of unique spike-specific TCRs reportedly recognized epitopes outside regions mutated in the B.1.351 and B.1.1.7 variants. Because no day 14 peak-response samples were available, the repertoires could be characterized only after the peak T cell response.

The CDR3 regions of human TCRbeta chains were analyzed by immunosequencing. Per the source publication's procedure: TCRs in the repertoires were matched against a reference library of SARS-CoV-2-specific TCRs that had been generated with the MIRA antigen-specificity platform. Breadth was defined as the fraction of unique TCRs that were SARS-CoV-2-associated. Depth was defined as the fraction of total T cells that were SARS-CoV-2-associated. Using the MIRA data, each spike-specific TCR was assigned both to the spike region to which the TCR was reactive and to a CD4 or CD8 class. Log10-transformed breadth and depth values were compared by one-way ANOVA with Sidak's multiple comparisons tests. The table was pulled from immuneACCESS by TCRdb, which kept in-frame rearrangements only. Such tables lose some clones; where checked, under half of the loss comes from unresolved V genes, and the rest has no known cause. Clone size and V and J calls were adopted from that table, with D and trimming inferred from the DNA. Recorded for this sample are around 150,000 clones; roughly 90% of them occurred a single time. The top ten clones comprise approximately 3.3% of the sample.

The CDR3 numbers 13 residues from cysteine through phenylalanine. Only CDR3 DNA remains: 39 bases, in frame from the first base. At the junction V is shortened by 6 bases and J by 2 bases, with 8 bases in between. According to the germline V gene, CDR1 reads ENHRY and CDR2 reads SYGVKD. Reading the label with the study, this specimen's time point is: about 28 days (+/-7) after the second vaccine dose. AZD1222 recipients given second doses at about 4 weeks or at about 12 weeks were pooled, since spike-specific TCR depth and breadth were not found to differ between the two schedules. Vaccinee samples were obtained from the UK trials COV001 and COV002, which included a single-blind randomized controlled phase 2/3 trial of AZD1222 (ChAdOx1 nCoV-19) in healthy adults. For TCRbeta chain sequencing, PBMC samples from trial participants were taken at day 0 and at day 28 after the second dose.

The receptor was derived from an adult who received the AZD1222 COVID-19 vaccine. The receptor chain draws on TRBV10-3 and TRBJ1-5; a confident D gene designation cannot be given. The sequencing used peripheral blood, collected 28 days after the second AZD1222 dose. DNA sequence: TGTGCCATCAGCCCTGGGGGCAATCAGCCCCAGCATTTT. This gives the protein CAISPGGNQPQHF.